This is a list of T cell receptor beta chains from one sample in a study of beta chain features in type 1 diabetes. The protocol was immunoSEQ multiplex PCR, while the TCRdb copy is restricted to in-frame clones and leaves out a portion. This table holds just over 25,000 clones, roughly 50% found once. Sequencing input: stem cell memory CD4+ T cells from blood. These TCRs come from a man younger than 45 with type 1 diabetes. Both conserved end residues are trimmed from each CDR3.

J gene: TRBJ2-7; V gene: TRBV5-1; CDR3 protein: ASSLGTTYEQY
J gene: TRBJ1-1; V gene: TRBV9; CDR3 protein: ASSVQGRNTEAF
J gene: TRBJ2-1; V gene: TRBV7-9; CDR3 protein: ASSLGSRGLVFRDEQF
J gene: TRBJ2-3; V gene: TRBV10-1; CDR3 protein: ASSLGTSGGATDTQY
J gene: TRBJ2-7; V gene: TRBV5-4; CDR3 protein: ASSHRPGDEQY
J gene: TRBJ2-5; V gene: TRBV7-9; CDR3 protein: ASSSWAEETQY
J gene: TRBJ2-5; V gene: TRBV5-4; CDR3 protein: ASSVGQGQETQY
J gene: TRBJ2-5; V gene: TRBV18; CDR3 protein: ASSPINPSGGTETQY
J gene: TRBJ2-7; V gene: TRBV7-9; CDR3 protein: ASSPDIRAYEQY
J gene: TRBJ1-5; V gene: TRBV2; CDR3 protein: ASSVLPNSNQPQH
J gene: TRBJ1-5; V gene: TRBV19; CDR3 protein: ASSMSSQPQH
J gene: TRBJ2-5; V gene: TRBV2; CDR3 protein: ASSAGQETQY
J gene: TRBJ1-5; V gene: TRBV6-6; CDR3 protein: ASTRGDSNQPQH
J gene: TRBJ1-1; V gene: TRBV18; CDR3 protein: ASSPPGTGAAWGTEAF
J gene: TRBJ2-1; V gene: TRBV5-4; CDR3 protein: ASSYGGGAGYEQF
J gene: TRBJ1-3; V gene: TRBV6-1; CDR3 protein: ASSETGFSGNTIY
J gene: TRBJ2-5; V gene: TRBV7-9; CDR3 protein: ASSSLAGLSRETQY
J gene: TRBJ1-2; V gene: TRBV7-9; CDR3 protein: ASSSDREGGYT
J gene: TRBJ2-3; V gene: TRBV7-7; CDR3 protein: ASSPFGGVHDTQY
J gene: TRBJ1-6; V gene: TRBV5-1; CDR3 protein: ASSLEGQEGPLH
J gene: TRBJ2-2; V gene: TRBV7-7; CDR3 protein: ASSSTPGNTGELF
J gene: TRBJ2-1; V gene: TRBV11-2; CDR3 protein: ASTRTGTYNEQF
J gene: TRBJ2-2; V gene: TRBV19; CDR3 protein: ASSSSGLANTGELF
J gene: TRBJ1-2; V gene: TRBV5-1; CDR3 protein: ASSSNDRTSYGYT
J gene: TRBJ1-3; V gene: TRBV5-1; CDR3 protein: ASSRGGSGNTIY
J gene: TRBJ2-1; V gene: TRBV29-1; CDR3 protein: SVGQRNNEQF
J gene: TRBJ2-5; V gene: TRBV5-1; CDR3 protein: ASSLGGEETQY
J gene: TRBJ1-1; V gene: TRBV5-1; CDR3 protein: ASSLMGQNTEAF
J gene: TRBJ2-2; V gene: TRBV30; CDR3 protein: AWREVGRLNTGELF
J gene: TRBJ2-3; V gene: TRBV6-5; CDR3 protein: ASRGGGTDTQY
J gene: TRBJ1-2; V gene: TRBV5-1; CDR3 protein: ASRNAAGKNYGYT
J gene: TRBJ1-5; V gene: TRBV6-1; CDR3 protein: ASRVDTGNQPQH
J gene: TRBJ2-1; V gene: TRBV19; CDR3 protein: ASGGGYNEQF
J gene: TRBJ2-7; V gene: TRBV10-3; CDR3 protein: AISESGLAGSYEQY
J gene: TRBJ2-7; V gene: TRBV6-1; CDR3 protein: ASRPGGGLYEQY
J gene: TRBJ2-4; V gene: TRBV19; CDR3 protein: ASSLQGTKNIQY
J gene: TRBJ1-1; V gene: TRBV6-1; CDR3 protein: ASTTGMNTEAF
J gene: TRBJ2-7; V gene: TRBV13; CDR3 protein: ASSLGGQGGTYEQY
J gene: TRBJ2-1; V gene: TRBV27; CDR3 protein: ASSFEVGSGGREQF
J gene: TRBJ2-5; V gene: TRBV19; CDR3 protein: ASSIAGVPQETQY
J gene: TRBJ1-4; V gene: TRBV5-6; CDR3 protein: ASSQEGRTNEKLF